The clone carrying this TCR beta chain was counted ten times or more. The record originates from a study of molecular identifiers for immune sequencing clone quantification. Generation of bulk TCR libraries relied on previously described methods and listed TCR primers. TCRdb used MiXCR to reprocess the PCR reads, holding one entry per CDR3 protein. The table records around 320,000 distinct CDR3 sequences, 24% of them present only once. Deletions cut 4 bases from V and 0 bases from J, with 9 bases between. Germline V gives CDR1 DFQATT, CDR2 SNEGSKA (reference sequence). The CDR3 runs to 14 residues. The TCR comes from a human donor in good health. Some libraries in this study had Jurkat cell RNA spiked in. The sample was naive CD8+ T cells from blood, with Jurkat cell RNA spiked in. Subset described: FACS-sorted CD8+CD4-CCR7+CD45RA+ naive T cells. The chain uses TRBV20-1 and TRBJ2-2; D is unclear. This chain's CDR3 is CSAKPATNTGELFF. CDR3 sequence (DNA): TGCAGTGCTAAACCTGCAACGAACACCGGGGAGCTGTTTTTT.